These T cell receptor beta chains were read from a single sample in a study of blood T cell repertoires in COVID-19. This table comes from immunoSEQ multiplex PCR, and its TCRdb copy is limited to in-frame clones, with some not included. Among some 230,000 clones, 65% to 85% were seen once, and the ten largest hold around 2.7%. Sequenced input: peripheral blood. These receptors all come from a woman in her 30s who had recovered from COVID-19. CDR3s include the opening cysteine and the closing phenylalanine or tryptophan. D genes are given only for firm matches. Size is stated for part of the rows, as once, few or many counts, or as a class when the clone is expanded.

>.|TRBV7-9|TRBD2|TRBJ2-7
TGTGCCAGCAGCTTAGCGCCATTAGCGGGAGTATTCTCCTACGAGCAGTACTTC
CASSLAPLAGVFSYEQYF
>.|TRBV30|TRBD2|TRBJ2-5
TGTGCCGGGACTAGCGGGAGGAGGGGTGTTACGGAGACCCAGTACTTC
CAGTSGRRGVTETQYF
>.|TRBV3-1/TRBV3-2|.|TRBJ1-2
TGTGCCAGCAGCCAAGCGCAGAACGGCTACACCTTC
CASSQAQNGYTF
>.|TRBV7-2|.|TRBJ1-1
TGTGCCAGCAGCTTTACAGGGTGGGGCACTGAAGCTTTCTTT
CASSFTGWGTEAFF
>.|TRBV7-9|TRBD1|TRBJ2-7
TGTGCCAGCAGCATCGGACAGGAAAGTCTCTACGAGCAGTACTTC
CASSIGQESLYEQYF
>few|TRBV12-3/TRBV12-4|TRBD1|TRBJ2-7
TGTGCCAGCAGTGCTCACAGGGGGTACGAGCAGTACTTC
CASSAHRGYEQYF
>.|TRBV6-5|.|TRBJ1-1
TGTGCCAGCAGTTACTCCTCTCTATATAGTGAAGCTTTCTTT
CASSYSSLYSEAFF
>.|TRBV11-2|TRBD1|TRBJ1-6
TGTGCCAGCAGCTTAGATTTCAGGGACAGAGTAGGAGTTTCACCCCTCCACTTT
CASSLDFRDRVGVSPLHF
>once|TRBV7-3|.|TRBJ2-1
TGTGCCAGCAGCTTAGGCGGGATGAACAATGAGCAGTTCTTC
CASSLGGMNNEQFF
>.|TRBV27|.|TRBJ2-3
TGTGCCAGCAGTTTATTGAGTGGGCCACGACGGTTGCAGTATTTT
CASSLLSGPRRLQYF
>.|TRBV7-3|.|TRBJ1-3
TGTGCCAGCAGCACCACGCCGGGGAGAGAATTCAACTCTGGAAACACCATATATTTT
CASSTTPGREFNSGNTIYF
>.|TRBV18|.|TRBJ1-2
TGTGCCAGCTCACCAGACGAGGATTCCTACACCTTC
CASSPDEDSYTF
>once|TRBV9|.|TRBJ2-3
TGTGCCAGCAGCGTAGGGATCGGGGACACAGATACGCAGTATTTT
CASSVGIGDTDTQYF
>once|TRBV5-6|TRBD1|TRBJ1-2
TGTGCCAGCAGCCGGGACAGGGGACCAAGCGGCTACACCTTC
CASSRDRGPSGYTF
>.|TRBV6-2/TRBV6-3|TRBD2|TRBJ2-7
TGTGCCAGCAGTTATGGGACTAGCGGAGACTACGAGCAGTACTTC
CASSYGTSGDYEQYF
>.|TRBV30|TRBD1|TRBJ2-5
TGTGCCTGGACCCGGACAGGGTATCAAGAGACCCAGTACTTC
CAWTRTGYQETQYF
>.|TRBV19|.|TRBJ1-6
TGTGCCAGTAGTATTCCCAGGGGAGCACCCCTCCACTTT
CASSIPRGAPLHF
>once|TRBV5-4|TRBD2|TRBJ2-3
TGTGCCAGCAGCTTGCCGGGACTAGCGGGAAAAGATACGCAGTATTTT
CASSLPGLAGKDTQYF
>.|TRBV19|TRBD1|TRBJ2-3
TGTGCCAGTAGTAGGGGACAGACAGGGTGGCTCCCAGATACGCAGTATTTT
CASSRGQTGWLPDTQYF
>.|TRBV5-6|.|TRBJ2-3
TGTGCCAGCAGCCCCCTCGGGCAAGGGGCGACAGATACGCAGTATTTT
CASSPLGQGATDTQYF
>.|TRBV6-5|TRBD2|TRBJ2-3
TGTGCCAGCAGGGGACTAGCGGGTGGGGCAGATACGCAGTATTTT
CASRGLAGGADTQYF
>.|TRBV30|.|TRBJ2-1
TGTGCCTGGAGTGGGCGGGCGGCCTACTCCTACAATGAGCAGTTCTTC
CAWSGRAAYSYNEQFF
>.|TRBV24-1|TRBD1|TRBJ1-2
TGTGCCACCAGTGATGACCCGGACAGGGGGTACACCTTC
CATSDDPDRGYTF
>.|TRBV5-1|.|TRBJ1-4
TGCGCCAGCAGCCAGCGACAGGCTATGAGTGAAAAACTGTTTTTT
CASSQRQAMSEKLFF
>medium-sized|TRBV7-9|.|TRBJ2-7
TGTGCCAGCACGGCCATGGGAGCTGGGCCGTACGAGCAGTACTTC
CASTAMGAGPYEQYF
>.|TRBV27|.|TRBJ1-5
TGTGCCAGCCCTGAGGCCAGGGGAGAGCAGCCCCAGCATTTT
CASPEARGEQPQHF
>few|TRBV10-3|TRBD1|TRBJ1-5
TGTGCCATCAGCAAAGGGACAGATAGTTATAGCAATCAGCCCCAGCATTTT
CAISKGTDSYSNQPQHF
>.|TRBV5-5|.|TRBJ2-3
TGTGCCAGCAGCTTGGCCCCTAGCACAGATACGCAGTATTTT
CASSLAPSTDTQYF
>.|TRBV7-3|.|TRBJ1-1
TGTGCCAGCAGCTTACTCCAGGGTGGAACTGAAGCTTTCTTT
CASSLLQGGTEAFF
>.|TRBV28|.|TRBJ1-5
TGTGCCAGCAGTTCGCGTCAGCCCCAGCATTTT
CASSSRQPQHF
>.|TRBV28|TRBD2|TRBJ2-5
TGTGCCAGCAGACCAAGCGGGAGGGCCGGGTCGCAGTACTTC
CASRPSGRAGSQYF
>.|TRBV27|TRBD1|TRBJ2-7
TGTGCCAGCACCAAAGACAGGGGGCAATACGAGCAGTACTTC
CASTKDRGQYEQYF
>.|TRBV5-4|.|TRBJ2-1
TGTGCCAGCAGCTTGGCCAGGTCAGGTGGTGATGAGCAGTTCTTC
CASSLARSGGDEQFF
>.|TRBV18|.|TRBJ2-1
TGTGCCAGCTCACCACTCATAGCGGTCTCCTACAATGAGCAGTTCTTC
CASSPLIAVSYNEQFF
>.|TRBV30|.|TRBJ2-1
TGTGCCTGGAGCGAGCGGTTCTACAATGAGCAGTTCTTC
CAWSERFYNEQFF
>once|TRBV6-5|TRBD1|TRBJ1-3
TGTGCCAGCAGTCTAACCCAGGGGGATGGAAACACCATATATTTT
CASSLTQGDGNTIYF
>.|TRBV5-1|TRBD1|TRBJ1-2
TGCGCCAGCAGCTTCGGGGACAGGGTGAACTATGGCTACACCTTC
CASSFGDRVNYGYTF
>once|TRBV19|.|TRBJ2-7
TGTGCCAGTAGCCTCACGGCTGCGGGGGAGCAGTACTTC
CASSLTAAGEQYF
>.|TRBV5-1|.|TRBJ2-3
TGCGCCAGCAGCTCTGTTAGCGGAGGGACAGATACGCAGTATTTT
CASSSVSGGTDTQYF
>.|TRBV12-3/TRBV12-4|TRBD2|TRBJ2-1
TGTGCCATCGGGACTAGCGGAGACAATGAGCAGTTCTTC
CAIGTSGDNEQFF
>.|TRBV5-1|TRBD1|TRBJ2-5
TGCGCCAGCAGCTACGACAGGGCGTCGCAAGAGACCCAGTACTTC
CASSYDRASQETQYF
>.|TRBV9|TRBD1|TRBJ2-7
TGTGCCAGCAGCCCCGGACAGGGTAAATACTACGAGCAGTACTTC
CASSPGQGKYYEQYF
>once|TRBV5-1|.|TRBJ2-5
TGCGCCAGCAGCCCAGGGGCAGTTCCCCGCGAGACCCAGTACTTC
CASSPGAVPRETQYF
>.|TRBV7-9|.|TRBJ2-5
TGTGCCAGCAGCCACCCACATGAAGAGACCCAGTACTTC
CASSHPHEETQYF
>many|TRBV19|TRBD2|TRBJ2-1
TGTGCCAGTTGGGGTACTAGCGGGAGAGATGAGCAGTTCTTC
CASWGTSGRDEQFF
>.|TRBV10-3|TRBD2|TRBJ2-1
TGTGCCATGGGCGGGAGGCTAGCGGGAGTCAATGAGCAGTTCTTC
CAMGGRLAGVNEQFF
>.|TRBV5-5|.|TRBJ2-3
TGTGCCAGCAGCCACGGCCGGGAAGGAGATACGCAGTATTTT
CASSHGREGDTQYF
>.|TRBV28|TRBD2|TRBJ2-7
TGTGCCAGCACGGGGGGACTCGATTACAACGAGCAGTACTTC
CASTGGLDYNEQYF
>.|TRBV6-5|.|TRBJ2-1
TGTGCCAGCAGGCTAGCAGCTTACAATGAGCAGTTCTTC
CASRLAAYNEQFF
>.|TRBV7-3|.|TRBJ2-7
TGTGCCAGCAGCCTAGCCGTAGGGGGCTCCTACGAGCAGTACTTC
CASSLAVGGSYEQYF